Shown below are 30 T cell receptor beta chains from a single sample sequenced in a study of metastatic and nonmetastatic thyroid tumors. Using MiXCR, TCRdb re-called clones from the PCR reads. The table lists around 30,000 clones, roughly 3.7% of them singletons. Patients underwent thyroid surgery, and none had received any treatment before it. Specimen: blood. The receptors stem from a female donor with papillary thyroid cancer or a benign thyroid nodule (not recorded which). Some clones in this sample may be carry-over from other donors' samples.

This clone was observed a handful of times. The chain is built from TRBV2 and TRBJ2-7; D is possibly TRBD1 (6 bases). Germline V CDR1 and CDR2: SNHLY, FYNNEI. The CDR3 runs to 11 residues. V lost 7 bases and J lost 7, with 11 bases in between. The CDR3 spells CASIWQGEQYF. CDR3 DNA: TGTGCCAGCATATGGCAGGGGGAGCAGTACTTC.

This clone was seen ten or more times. The CDR3 nucleotides read TGTGCCAGTAGTTTCATGGGGGGTTTCAATCAGCCCCAGCATTTT. It is translated as CASSFMGGFNQPQHF. The chain links TRBV19 to TRBJ1-5, with D maybe TRBD1 (5 bases). Deletions cut 5 bases from V and 3 bases from J, with 14 bases between. The germline V gene encodes CDR1 LNHDA and CDR2 SQIVND (reference sequence). This CDR3 has 15 amino acids.

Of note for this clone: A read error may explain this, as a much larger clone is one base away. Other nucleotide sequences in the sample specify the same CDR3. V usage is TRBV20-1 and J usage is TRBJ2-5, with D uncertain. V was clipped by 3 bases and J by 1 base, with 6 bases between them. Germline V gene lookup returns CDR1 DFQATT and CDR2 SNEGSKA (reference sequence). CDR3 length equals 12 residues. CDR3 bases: TGCAGTGCTAGGCGGAGCCAAGAGACCCAGTACTTC. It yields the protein CSARRSQETQYF.

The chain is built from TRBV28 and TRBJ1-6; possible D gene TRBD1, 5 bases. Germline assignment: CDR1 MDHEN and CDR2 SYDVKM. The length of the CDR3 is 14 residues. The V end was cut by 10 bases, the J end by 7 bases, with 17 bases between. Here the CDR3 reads CATFLGRGNSPLHF. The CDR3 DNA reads TGTGCCACCTTTCTCGGCCGGGGGAATTCACCCCTCCACTTT.

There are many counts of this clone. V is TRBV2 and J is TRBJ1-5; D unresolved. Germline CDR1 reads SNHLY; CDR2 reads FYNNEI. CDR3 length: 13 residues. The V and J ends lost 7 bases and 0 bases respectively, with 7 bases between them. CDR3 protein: CASNGNSNQPQHF. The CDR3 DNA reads TGTGCCAGCAACGGGAATAGCAATCAGCCCCAGCATTTT.

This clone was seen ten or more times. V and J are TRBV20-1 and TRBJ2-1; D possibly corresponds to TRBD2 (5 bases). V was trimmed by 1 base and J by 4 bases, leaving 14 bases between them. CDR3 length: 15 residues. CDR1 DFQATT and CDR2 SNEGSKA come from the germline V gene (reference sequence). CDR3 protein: CSARGQRTVYNEQFF. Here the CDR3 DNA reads TGCAGTGCTAGAGGCCAGCGGACGGTATACAATGAGCAGTTCTTC.

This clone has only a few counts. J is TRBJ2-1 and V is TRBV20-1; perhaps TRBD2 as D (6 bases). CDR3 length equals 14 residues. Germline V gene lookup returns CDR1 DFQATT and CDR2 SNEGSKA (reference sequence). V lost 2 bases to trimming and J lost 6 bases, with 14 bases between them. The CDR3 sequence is CSARTGRESNEQFF. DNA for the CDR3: TGCAGTGCTAGAACGGGCCGGGAGTCCAATGAGCAGTTCTTC.

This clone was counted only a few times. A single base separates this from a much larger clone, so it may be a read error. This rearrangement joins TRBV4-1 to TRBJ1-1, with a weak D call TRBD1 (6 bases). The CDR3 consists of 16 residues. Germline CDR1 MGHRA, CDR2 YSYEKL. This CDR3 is CANSQEIGTPNTEAFF. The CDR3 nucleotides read TGCGCCAACAGCCAAGAGATTGGGACACCGAACACTGAAGCTTTCTTT.

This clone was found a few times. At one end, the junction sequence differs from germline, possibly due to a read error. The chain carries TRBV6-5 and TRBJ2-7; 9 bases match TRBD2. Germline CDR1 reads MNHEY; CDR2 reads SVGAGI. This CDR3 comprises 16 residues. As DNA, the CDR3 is TGTGCCAGCAGTGACTCCGGGACTAGCAACTCCTACGAGCAGTACTTC. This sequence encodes CASSDSGTSNSYEQYF.

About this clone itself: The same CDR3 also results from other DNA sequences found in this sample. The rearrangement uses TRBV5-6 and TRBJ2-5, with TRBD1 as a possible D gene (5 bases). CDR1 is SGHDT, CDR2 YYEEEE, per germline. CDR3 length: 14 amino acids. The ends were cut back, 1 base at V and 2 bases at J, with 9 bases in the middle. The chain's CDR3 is CASSLTNRQETQYF. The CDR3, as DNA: TGTGCCAGCAGCTTGACAAACAGGCAAGAGACCCAGTACTTC. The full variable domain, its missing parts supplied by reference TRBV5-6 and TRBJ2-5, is DAGVTQSPTHLIKTRGQQVTLRCSPKSGHDTVSWYQQALGQGPQFIFQYYEEEERQRGNFPDRFSGHQFPNYSSELNVNALLLGDSALYLCASSLTNRQETQYFGPGTRLLVL.

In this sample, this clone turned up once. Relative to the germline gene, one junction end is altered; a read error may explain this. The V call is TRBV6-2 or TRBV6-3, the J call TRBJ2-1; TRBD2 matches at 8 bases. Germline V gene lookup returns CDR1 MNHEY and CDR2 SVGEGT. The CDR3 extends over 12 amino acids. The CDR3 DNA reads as TGTGCCAGCAGCAGCGGGAGAGTGGAGCAGCTCTTC. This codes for CASSSGRVEQLF.

The CDR3 loop reads CASSQQPSGSYEQYF. The CDR3 bases are TGTGCCAGCAGCCAACAACCTAGCGGGAGTTACGAGCAGTACTTC. V usage is TRBV6-1 and J usage is TRBJ2-7; TRBD2 matches 10 bases. Germline lookup yields CDR1 MNHNS and CDR2 SASEGT. Trimming at V came to 6 bases and at J to 4 bases, leaving 9 bases not matched to a gene. The CDR3 is made up of 15 amino acids.

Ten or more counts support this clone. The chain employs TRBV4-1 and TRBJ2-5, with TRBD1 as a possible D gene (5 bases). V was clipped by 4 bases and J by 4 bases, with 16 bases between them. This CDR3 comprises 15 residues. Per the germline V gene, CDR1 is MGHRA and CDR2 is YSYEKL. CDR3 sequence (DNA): TGCGCCAGCAGCCTCGGACACCCCAGGGCAGAGACCCAGTACTTC. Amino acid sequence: CASSLGHPRAETQYF.

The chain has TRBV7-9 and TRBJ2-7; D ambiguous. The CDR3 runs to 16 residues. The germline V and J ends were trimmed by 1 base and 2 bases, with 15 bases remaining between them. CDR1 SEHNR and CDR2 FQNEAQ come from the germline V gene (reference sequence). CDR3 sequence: CASSLGLCSQAYEQYF. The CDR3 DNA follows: TGTGCCAGCAGCTTAGGGCTGTGCAGCCAAGCCTACGAGCAGTACTTC.

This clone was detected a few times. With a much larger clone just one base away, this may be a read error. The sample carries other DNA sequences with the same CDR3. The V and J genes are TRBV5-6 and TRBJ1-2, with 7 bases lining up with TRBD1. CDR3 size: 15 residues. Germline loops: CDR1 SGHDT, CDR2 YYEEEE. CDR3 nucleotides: TGTGCCAGCAGCTGGAGACAGGGTTCCCGTTATGGTTACACCTTC. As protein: CASSWRQGSRYGYTF.

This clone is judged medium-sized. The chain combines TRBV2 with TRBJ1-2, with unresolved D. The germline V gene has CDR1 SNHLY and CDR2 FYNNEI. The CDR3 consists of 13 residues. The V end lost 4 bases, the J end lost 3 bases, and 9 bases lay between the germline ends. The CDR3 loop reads CASSGGTDYGYTF. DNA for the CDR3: TGTGCCAGCAGTGGGGGTACGGACTATGGCTACACCTTC.

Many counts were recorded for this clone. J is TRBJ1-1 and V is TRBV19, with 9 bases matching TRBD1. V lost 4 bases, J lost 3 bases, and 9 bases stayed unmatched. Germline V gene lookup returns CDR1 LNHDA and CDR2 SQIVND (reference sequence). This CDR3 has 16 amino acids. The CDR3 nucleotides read TGTGCCAGTAGTACCCTAAGGGACAGGGTGTACACTGAAGCTTTCTTT. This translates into CASSTLRDRVYTEAFF.

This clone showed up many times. The CDR3: CASSTRVSGGVPYEQYF. CDR3 in DNA: TGTGCCAGTAGTACACGGGTGTCAGGGGGAGTCCCCTACGAGCAGTACTTC. The gene calls are TRBV19 and TRBJ2-7, with 7 bases aligning to TRBD1. CDR3 length equals 17 residues. The trim removed 4 bases at V and 2 bases at J, leaving 14 bases unmatched. CDR1 LNHDA and CDR2 SQIVND come from the germline V gene (reference sequence).

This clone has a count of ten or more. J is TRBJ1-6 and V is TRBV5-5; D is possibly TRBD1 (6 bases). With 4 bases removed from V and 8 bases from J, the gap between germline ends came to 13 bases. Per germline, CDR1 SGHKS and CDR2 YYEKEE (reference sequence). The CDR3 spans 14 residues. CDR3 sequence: CASSPRDIDSPLHF. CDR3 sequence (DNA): TGTGCCAGCAGCCCCCGGGACATAGATTCACCCCTCCACTTT.

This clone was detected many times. The CDR3: CASSEGGNGYTF. CDR3 nucleotides: TGTGCCAGCAGCGAAGGGGGGAATGGCTACACCTTC. The chain couples TRBV7-9 to TRBJ1-2; weak D call: TRBD1 (6 bases). This CDR3 region has 12 residues. V was cut by 5 bases and J by 6 bases, with 10 bases left in between. Germline loops: CDR1 SEHNR, CDR2 FQNEAQ (reference sequence).

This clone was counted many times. The CDR3 here is CASSVGQGVSEQYF. CDR3 DNA: TGTGCCAGTAGTGTGGGACAGGGGGTATCCGAGCAGTACTTC. The V and J genes are TRBV19 and TRBJ2-7, with 11 bases matching TRBD1. CDR1 and CDR2 from the germline V gene are LNHDA and SQIVND (reference sequence). The CDR3 spans 14 residues. V shed 5 bases and J 6 bases; nucleotides not matched to a gene: 6.

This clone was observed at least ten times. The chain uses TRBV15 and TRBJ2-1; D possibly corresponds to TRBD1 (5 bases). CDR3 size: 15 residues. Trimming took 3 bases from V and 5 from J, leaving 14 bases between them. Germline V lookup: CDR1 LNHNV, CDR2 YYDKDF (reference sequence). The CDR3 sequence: CATSSHNRLDNEQFF. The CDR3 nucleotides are TGTGCCACCAGCAGCCATAACAGGTTAGACAATGAGCAGTTCTTC.

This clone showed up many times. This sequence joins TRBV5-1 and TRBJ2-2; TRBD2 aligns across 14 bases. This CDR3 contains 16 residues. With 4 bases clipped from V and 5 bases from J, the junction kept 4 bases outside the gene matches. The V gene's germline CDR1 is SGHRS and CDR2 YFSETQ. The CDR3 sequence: CASSPGLAGVTGELFF. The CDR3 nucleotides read TGCGCCAGCAGCCCGGGACTAGCGGGAGTAACCGGGGAGCTGTTTTTT.

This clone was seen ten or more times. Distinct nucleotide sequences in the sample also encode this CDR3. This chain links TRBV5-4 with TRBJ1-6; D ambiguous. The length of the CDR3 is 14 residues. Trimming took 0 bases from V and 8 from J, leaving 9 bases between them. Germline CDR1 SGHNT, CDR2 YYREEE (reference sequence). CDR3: CASSLGEEHSPLHF. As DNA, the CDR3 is TGTGCCAGCAGCTTGGGGGAGGAGCATTCACCCCTCCACTTT.

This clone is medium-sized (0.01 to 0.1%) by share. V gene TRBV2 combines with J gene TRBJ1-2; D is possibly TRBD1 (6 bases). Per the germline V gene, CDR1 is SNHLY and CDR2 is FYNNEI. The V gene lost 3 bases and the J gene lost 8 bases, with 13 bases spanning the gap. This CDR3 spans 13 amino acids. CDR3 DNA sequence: TGTGCCAGCAGTGATGCGGGGGCGGGGGGCTACACCTTC. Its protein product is CASSDAGAGGYTF. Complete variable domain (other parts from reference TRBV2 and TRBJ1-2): EPEVTQTPSHQVTQMGQEVILRCVPISNHLYFYWYRQILGQKVEFLVSFYNNEISEKSEIFDDQFSVERPDGSNFTLKIRSTKLEDSAMYFCASSDAGAGGYTFGSGTRLTVV.

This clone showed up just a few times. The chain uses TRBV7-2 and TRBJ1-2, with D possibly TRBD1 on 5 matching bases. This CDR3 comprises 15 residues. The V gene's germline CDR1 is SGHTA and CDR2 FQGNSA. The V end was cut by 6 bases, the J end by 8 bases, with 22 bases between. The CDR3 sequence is CASSRTSYLSEGYTF. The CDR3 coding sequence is TGTGCCAGCAGTCGGACATCCTACCTATCGGAGGGCTACACCTTC.

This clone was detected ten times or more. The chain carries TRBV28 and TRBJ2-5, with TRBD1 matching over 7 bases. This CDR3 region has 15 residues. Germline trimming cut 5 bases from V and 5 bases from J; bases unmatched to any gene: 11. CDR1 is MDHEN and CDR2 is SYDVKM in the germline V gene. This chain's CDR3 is CASSLTGLRGETQYF. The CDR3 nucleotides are TGTGCCAGCAGTCTGACAGGGTTAAGGGGGGAGACCCAGTACTTC.

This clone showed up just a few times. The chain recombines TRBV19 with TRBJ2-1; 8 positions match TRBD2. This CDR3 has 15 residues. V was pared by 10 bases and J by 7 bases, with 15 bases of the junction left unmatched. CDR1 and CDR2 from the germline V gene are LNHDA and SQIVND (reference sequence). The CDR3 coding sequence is TGTGCCATTACGGTTTCTAGCGGGTGGGGGAATGAGCAGTTCTTC. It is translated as CAITVSSGWGNEQFF.

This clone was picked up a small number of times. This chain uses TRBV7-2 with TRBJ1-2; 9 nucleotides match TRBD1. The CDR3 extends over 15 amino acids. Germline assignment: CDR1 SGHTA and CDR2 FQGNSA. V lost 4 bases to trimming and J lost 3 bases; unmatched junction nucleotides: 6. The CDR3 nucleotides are TGTGCCAGCAGCTCCCCGACAGGGGGTCACTATGGCTACACCTTC. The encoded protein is CASSSPTGGHYGYTF.

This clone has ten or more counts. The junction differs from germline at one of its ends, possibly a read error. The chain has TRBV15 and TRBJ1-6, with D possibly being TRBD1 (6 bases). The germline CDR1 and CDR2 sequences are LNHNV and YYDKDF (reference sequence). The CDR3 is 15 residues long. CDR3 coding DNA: TGTGCCGCCAGCAGCGAAACAGGGAGGGCCTCACCCCTCCACTTT. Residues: CAASSETGRASPLHF.